This T cell receptor (beta chain) stems from a study of control samples from healthy donors and cancer patients. V lost 6 bases to trimming and J lost 1 base; unmatched junction nucleotides: 13. The CDR3 runs to 17 residues. Germline values: CDR1 WNHNN, CDR2 SYGVQD (reference sequence). Clones were sequenced by immunoSEQ multiplex PCR, and TCRdb holds only the in-frame ones, with some missing. Seen here are approximately 97,000 clones, around 90% observed once, and the top ten hold less than 15%. The receptor was isolated from a man aged 30 to 39 in good health. The V gene is TRBV10-1, the J gene TRBJ1-2; 8 bases are a match to TRBD1. Sequencing was carried out using blood. The CDR3 DNA follows: TGCGCCAGCAGCGGGACAGGAGCGAACATCGATAACTATGGCTACACCTTC. Its protein is CASSGTGANIDNYGYTF.